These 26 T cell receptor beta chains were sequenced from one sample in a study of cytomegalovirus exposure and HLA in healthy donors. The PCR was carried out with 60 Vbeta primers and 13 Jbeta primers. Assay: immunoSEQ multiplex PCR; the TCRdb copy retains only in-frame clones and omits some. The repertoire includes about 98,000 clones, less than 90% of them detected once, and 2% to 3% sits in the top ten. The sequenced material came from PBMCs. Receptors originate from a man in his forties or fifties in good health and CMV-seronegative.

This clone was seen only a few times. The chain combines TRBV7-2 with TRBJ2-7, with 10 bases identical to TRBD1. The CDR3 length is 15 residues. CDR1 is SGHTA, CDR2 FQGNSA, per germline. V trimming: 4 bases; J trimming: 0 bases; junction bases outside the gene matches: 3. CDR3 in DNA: TGTGCCAGCAGCTCAAGGACAGGGGGCTCCTACGAGCAGTACTTC. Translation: CASSSRTGGSYEQYF. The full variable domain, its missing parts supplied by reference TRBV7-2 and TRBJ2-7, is GAGVSQSPSNKVTEKGKDVELRCDPISGHTALYWYRQSLGQGLEFLIYFQGNSAPDKSGLPSDRFSAERTGGSVSTLTIQRTQQEDSAVYLCASSSRTGGSYEQYFGPGTRLTVT.

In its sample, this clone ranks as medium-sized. CDR3 amino acids: CASRTGPGLGPTDTQYF. The CDR3, as DNA: TGTGCAAGTCGCACAGGACCGGGACTAGGGCCCACAGATACGCAGTATTTT. The chain couples TRBV12-2 to TRBJ2-3; the D segment call TRBD2 is taken from the table without a DNA check. TRBV12-2 is a pseudogene segment. The CDR3 length is 17 residues.

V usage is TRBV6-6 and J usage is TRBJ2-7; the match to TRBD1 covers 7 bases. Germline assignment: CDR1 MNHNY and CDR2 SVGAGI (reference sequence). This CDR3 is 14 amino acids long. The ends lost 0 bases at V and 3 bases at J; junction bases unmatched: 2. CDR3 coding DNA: TGTGCCAGCAGTTACTCGGCAGGGGGCTACGAGCAGTACTTC. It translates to CASSYSAGGYEQYF.

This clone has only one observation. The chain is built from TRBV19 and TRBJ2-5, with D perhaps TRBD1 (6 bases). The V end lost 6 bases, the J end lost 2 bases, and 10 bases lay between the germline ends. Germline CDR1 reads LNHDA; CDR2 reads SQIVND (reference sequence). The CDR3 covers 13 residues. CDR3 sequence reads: CASSTGSQETQYF. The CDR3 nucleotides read TGTGCCAGTAGCACAGGGTCTCAAGAGACCCAGTACTTC.

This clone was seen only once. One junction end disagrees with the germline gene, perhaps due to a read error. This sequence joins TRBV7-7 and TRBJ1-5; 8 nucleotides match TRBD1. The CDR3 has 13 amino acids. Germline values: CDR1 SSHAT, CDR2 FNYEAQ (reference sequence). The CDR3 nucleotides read TGTGCTAGCAGCCAAGACAGGGGCCAGCTCCAGCATTTT. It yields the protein CASSQDRGQLQHF. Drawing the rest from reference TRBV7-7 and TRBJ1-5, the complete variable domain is GAGVSQSPRYKVTKRGQDVTLRCDPISSHATLYWYQQALGQGPEFLTYFNYEAQPDKSGLPSDRFSAERPEGSISTLTIQRTEQRDSAMYRCASSQDRGQLQHFGDGTRLSIL.

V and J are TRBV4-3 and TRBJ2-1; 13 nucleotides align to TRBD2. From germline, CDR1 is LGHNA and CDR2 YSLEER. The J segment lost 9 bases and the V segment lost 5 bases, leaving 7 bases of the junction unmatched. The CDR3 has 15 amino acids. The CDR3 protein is CASSVTSGGAIEQFF. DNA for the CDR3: TGCGCCAGCAGCGTAACTAGCGGGGGGGCCATTGAGCAGTTCTTC.

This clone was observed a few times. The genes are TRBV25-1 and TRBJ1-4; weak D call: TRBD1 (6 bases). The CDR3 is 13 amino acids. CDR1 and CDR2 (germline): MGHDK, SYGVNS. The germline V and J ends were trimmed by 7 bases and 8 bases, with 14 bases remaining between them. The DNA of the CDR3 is TGTGCCAGCAAACAGGGTGGTAGGGAAAAACTGTTTTTT. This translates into CASKQGGREKLFF.

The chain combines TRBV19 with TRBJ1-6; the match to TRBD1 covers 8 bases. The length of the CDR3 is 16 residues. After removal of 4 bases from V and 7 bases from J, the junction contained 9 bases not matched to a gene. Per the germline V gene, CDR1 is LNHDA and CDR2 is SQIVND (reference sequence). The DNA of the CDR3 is TGTGCCAGTAGTAAAGGACAGGGACGAGCAAATTCACCCCTCCACTTT. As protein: CASSKGQGRANSPLHF.

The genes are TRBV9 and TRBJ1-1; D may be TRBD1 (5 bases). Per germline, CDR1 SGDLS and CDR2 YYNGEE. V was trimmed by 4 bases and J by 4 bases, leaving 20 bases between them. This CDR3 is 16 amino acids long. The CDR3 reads CASSPTRWAGGTEAFF. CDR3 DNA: TGTGCCAGCAGCCCGACAAGGTGGGCGGGGGGCACTGAAGCTTTCTTT.

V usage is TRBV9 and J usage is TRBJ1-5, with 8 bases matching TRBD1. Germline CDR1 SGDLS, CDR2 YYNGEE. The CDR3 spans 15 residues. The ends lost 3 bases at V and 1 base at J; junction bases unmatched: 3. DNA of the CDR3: TGTGCCAGCAGCGCCGGGACAGGAAGCAATCAGCCCCAGCATTTT. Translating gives CASSAGTGSNQPQHF.

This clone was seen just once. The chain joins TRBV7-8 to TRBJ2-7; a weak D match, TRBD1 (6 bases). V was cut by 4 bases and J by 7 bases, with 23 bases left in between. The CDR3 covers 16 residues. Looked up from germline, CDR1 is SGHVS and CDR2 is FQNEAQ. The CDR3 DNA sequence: TGTGCCAGCAGCTGGAGTGGTTCTGGGGGCTTAGAAGAGCAGTACTTC. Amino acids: CASSWSGSGGLEEQYF. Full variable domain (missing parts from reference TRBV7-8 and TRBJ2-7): GAGVSQSPRYKVAKRGQDVALRCDPISGHVSLFWYQQALGQGPEFLTYFQNEAQLDKSGLPSDRFFAERPEGSVSTLKIQRTQQEDSAVYLCASSWSGSGGLEEQYFGPGTRLTVT.

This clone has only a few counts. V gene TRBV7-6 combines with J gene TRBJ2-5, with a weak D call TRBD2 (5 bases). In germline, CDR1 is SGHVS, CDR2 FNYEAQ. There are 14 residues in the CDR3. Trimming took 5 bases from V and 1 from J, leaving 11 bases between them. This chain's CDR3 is CASSAGLIQETQYF. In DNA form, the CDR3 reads TGTGCCAGCAGCGCCGGACTGATCCAAGAGACCCAGTACTTC.

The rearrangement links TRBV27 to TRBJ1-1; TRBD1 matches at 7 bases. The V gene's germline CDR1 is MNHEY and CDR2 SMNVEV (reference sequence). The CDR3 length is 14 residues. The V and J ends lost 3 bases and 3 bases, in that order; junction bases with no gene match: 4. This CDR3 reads CASSFVGGHTEAFF. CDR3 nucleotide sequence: TGTGCCAGCAGTTTCGTAGGGGGCCACACTGAAGCTTTCTTT.

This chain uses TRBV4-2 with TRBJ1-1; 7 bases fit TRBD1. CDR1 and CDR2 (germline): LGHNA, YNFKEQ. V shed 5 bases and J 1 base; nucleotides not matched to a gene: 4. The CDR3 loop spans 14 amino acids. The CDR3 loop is CASSYGTANTEAFF. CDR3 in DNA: TGTGCCAGCAGCTATGGGACAGCGAACACTGAAGCTTTCTTT.

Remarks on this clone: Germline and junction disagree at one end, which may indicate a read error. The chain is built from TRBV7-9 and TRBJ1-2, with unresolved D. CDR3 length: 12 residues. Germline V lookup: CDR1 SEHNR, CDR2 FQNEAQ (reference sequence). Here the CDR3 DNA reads TGTTCCAGCAGCTTTGAGCTCTATGGCTACACCTTC. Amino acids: CSSSFELYGYTF.

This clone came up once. CDR3 DNA: TGCGCCAGCAGCCCCCTATCACAGGGGACCCACGAGCAGTACTTC. It is translated as CASSPLSQGTHEQYF. The rearrangement joins TRBV5-1 to TRBJ2-7; 7 positions match TRBD1. Losses at the gene ends were 4 bases for V and 5 bases for J; bases not matched to a gene: 12. Germline CDR1 reads SGHRS; CDR2 reads YFSETQ. CDR3 size: 15 residues.

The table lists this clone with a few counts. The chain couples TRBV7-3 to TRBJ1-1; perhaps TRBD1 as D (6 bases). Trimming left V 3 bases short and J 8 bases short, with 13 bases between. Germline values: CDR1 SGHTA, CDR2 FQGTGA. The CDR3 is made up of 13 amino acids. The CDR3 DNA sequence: TGTGCCAGCAGCTTCCAAGGGACAAGAGAAGCTTTCTTT. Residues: CASSFQGTREAFF.

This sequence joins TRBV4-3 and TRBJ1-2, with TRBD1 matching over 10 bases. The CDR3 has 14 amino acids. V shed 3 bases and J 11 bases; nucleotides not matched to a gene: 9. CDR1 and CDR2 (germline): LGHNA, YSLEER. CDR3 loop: CASSHRGQGWNYTF. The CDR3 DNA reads TGCGCCAGCAGCCACCGGGGACAGGGGTGGAATTACACCTTC.

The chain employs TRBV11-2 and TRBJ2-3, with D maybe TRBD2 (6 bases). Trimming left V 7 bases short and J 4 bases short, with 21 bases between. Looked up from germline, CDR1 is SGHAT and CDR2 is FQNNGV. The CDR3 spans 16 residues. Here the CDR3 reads CASTTIGQRVPDTQYF. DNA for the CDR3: TGTGCCAGCACCACCATTGGCCAGCGGGTACCAGATACGCAGTATTTT.

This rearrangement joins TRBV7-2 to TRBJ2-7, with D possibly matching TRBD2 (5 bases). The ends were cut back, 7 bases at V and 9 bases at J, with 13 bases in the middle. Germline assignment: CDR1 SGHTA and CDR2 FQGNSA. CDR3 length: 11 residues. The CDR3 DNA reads TGTGCCAGCACCTTGTTGGGGAGGCAGTACTTC. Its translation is CASTLLGRQYF.

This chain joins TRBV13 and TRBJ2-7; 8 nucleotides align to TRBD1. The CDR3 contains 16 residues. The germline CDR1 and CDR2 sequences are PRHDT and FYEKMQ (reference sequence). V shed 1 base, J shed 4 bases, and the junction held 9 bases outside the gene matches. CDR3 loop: CASSLAVYRGTYEQYF. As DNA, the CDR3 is TGTGCCAGCAGCTTAGCAGTTTACAGGGGGACTTACGAGCAGTACTTC.

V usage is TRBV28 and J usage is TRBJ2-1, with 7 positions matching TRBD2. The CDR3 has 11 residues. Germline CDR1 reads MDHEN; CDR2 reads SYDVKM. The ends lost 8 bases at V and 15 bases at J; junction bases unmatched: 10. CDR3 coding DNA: TGTGCCAGCCATGAGGGAGGGGACCCGTTCTTC. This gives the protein CASHEGGDPFF. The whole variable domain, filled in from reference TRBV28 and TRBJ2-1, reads DVKVTQSSRYLVKRTGEKVFLECVQDMDHENMFWYRQDPGLGLRLIYFSYDVKMKEKGDIPEGYSVSREKKERFSLILESASTNQTSMYLCASHEGGDPFFGPGTRLTVL.

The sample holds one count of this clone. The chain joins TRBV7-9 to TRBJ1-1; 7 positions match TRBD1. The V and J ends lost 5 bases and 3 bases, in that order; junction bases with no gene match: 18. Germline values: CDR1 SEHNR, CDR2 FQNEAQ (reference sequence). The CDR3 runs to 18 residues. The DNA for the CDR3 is TGTGCCAGCAGCCCGACCGGGCAGGGGGATTTGTCGGACACTGAAGCTTTCTTT. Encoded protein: CASSPTGQGDLSDTEAFF.

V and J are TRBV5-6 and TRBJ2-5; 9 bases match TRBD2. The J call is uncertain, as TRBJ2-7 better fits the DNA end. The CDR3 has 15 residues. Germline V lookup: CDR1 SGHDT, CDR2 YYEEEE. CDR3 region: CASSLGLAESYEQYF. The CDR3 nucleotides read TGTGCCAGCAGCTTGGGACTAGCGGAGTCCTACGAGCAGTACTTC.

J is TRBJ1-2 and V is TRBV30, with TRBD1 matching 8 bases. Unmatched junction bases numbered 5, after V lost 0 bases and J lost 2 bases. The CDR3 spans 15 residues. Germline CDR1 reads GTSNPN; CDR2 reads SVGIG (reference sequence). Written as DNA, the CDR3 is TGTGCCTGGAGTGTAGGTGGACAGGGCAACTATGGCTACACCTTC. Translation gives CAWSVGGQGNYGYTF.

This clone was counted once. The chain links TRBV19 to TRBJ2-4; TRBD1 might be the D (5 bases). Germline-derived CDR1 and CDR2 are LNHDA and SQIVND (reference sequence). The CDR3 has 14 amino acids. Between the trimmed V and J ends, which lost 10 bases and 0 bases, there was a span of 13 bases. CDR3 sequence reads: CATRQNLAKNIQYF. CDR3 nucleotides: TGTGCCACAAGACAGAACCTAGCCAAAAACATTCAGTACTTC.